This TCR beta chain appears in the sequencing data of a study of control samples from healthy donors and cancer patients. The CDR3 consists of 14 residues. Germline V gene lookup returns CDR1 MNHEY and CDR2 SVGAGI. Trimming removed 3 bases from V and 3 bases from J; junction bases left unmatched: 0. TCRdb keeps only in-frame clones here, not all; method: immunoSEQ multiplex PCR. The data show around 85,000 clones, with approximately 94% seen just once and around 4.7% held by the top ten. This clonotype was sampled from a woman aged 18-35 years in good health. V gene TRBV6-5 combines with J gene TRBJ2-1; 9 bases are shared with TRBD2. The sequencing input was blood. CDR3 in DNA: TGTGCCAGCAGTTATAGCGGGAGCTACAATGAGCAGTTCTTC. It codes for CASSYSGSYNEQFF.